These T cell receptor beta chains were read from a single sample in a study of T cell responses to AZD1222 COVID-19 vaccine. TCRdb's table, derived via immunoSEQ multiplex PCR, lists solely in-frame clones and lacks some. The sample has some 190,000 clones, roughly 88% seen once. Sequencing was performed on peripheral blood, taken on day 0 of AZD1222 vaccination. The receptors originated from an adult in good health. Each CDR3 is given with its conserved first and last residue. D genes are given only for firm matches. Some rows mark clone size as missing; the rest say once, few, many or name a class of expanded clone.

size,D,J,V,DNA,CDR3
-,TRBD2,TRBJ2-5,TRBV2,TGTGCCAGCAGTGAGCGGGGGGCCACCCAAGAGACCCAGTACTTC,CASSERGATQETQYF
-,TRBD1,TRBJ1-5,TRBV12-3/TRBV12-4,TGTGCCAGCACGGACAGGGGGCTTAAGCCCCAGCATTTT,CASTDRGLKPQHF
few,-,TRBJ1-3,TRBV20-1,TGCAGTGCTAGCGGTGGAAACACCATATATTTT,CSASGGNTIYF
-,TRBD1,TRBJ1-5,TRBV15,TGTGCCACCAGCAGATCGGGGACAGGGCGGGGGAATCAGCCCCAGCATTTT,CATSRSGTGRGNQPQHF
-,-,TRBJ2-7,TRBV30,TGTGCCTGGAGTACGTCCTACAGGGCCTACAAGTGGAACGAGCAGTACTTC,CAWSTSYRAYKWNEQYF
many,-,TRBJ2-1,TRBV5-4,TGTGCCAGCAGGGCTAGAAATGAGCAGTTCTTC,CASRARNEQFF
-,-,TRBJ1-1,TRBV7-8,TGTGCCAGCAGCTCCGCGGAGCCCGAGAACACTGAAGCTTTCTTT,CASSSAEPENTEAFF
-,TRBD1,TRBJ2-1,TRBV7-8,TGTGCCAGCAGCTTGGACAGGGCGGCTGAGCAGTTCTTC,CASSLDRAAEQFF
-,-,TRBJ1-1,TRBV9,TGTGCCAGCAGCCCCCGGTGGGGGACCCTGAACACTGAAGCTTTCTTT,CASSPRWGTLNTEAFF
-,-,TRBJ1-1,TRBV3-1/TRBV3-2,TGTGCCAGCAGCCAAGATCTCGGATCTTGGGGACTCGCTGAAGCTTTCTTT,CASSQDLGSWGLAEAFF
-,TRBD1,TRBJ1-2,TRBV12-3/TRBV12-4,TGTGCCAGCAGTCCTCGGGACAGGGGCGGCTACACCTTC,CASSPRDRGGYTF
once,TRBD1,TRBJ1-4,TRBV18,TGTGCCAGCACCACATCCGGGACAGGGGGACTGTTTTTT,CASTTSGTGGLFF
-,-,TRBJ2-2,TRBV5-8,TGTGCCAGCAGCTTGGGCGTGGGGCGAGGCACCGGGGAGCTGTTTTTT,CASSLGVGRGTGELFF
-,TRBD1,TRBJ2-7,TRBV18,TGTGCCAGCTCACCTCTTCGAGGACAGGGACGATTCAGCGCCGAGCAGTACTTC,CASSPLRGQGRFSAEQYF
-,-,TRBJ1-3,TRBV5-1,TGCGCCAGCAGCTTTGGGGGCGGACTGGGAAACACCATATATTTT,CASSFGGGLGNTIYF
-,TRBD1,TRBJ2-7,TRBV6-5,TGTGCCAGCAGGGCTGGACAGGGACCCTACGAGCAGTACTTC,CASRAGQGPYEQYF
few,-,TRBJ2-1,TRBV27,TGTGCCAGCAACCAACAGGGACGGGAGCAGTTCTTC,CASNQQGREQFF
-,TRBD1,TRBJ1-2,TRBV11-2,TGTGCCAGCAGCTTAACAGGGGGCGGCTATGGCTACACCTTC,CASSLTGGGYGYTF
-,TRBD1,TRBJ1-2,TRBV28,TGTGCCAGCAGTTTATCTCCGATAACGCGAAACAGGGGCAAAGGCTATGGCTACACCTTC,CASSLSPITRNRGKGYGYTF
-,-,TRBJ1-2,TRBV30,TGTGCCTGGAGTCTCGGGAGGGGTTCGTTTGGCTACACCTTC,CAWSLGRGSFGYTF
once,TRBD1,TRBJ1-2,TRBV6-5,TGTGCCAGCAGTAACTGGACAGGGGGAGGCTACACCTTC,CASSNWTGGGYTF
-,-,TRBJ2-2,TRBV30,TGTGCCGGGCCGGGACCAGGGCCCGGGGAGCTGTTTTTT,CAGPGPGPGELFF
few,-,TRBJ1-2,TRBV21-1,TGTGCCAGCAGCAGGACAGGAACCAACTATGGCTACACCTTC,CASSRTGTNYGYTF
-,TRBD1,TRBJ1-4,TRBV11-2,TGTGCCAGCAGCTTGGGGGACAGGGACTTTGAAAAACTGTTTTTT,CASSLGDRDFEKLFF
-,-,TRBJ2-1,TRBV3-1/TRBV3-2,TGTGCCAGCAGCCCCGGGGGCCCCGGGTACAATGAGCAGTTCTTC,CASSPGGPGYNEQFF
-,TRBD2,TRBJ2-1,TRBV7-8,TGTGCCAGCAGCTTCATAGCGGGGGGGCATGGAAATGAGCAGTTCTTC,CASSFIAGGHGNEQFF
-,TRBD1,TRBJ2-3,TRBV19,TGTGCCAGTAGTATTTTGCTCACAGGGGGCACAGATACGCAGTATTTT,CASSILLTGGTDTQYF
-,-,TRBJ2-2,TRBV28,TGTGCCAGCAAGTCCAGGATTAACACCGGGGAGCTGTTTTTT,CASKSRINTGELFF
-,-,TRBJ2-2,TRBV5-1,TGCGCCAGCAGCTTGGCTTATAACACCGGGGAGCTGTTTTTT,CASSLAYNTGELFF
-,-,TRBJ2-2,TRBV6-5,TGTGCCAGCAGAGACACCGGGGAGCTGTTTTTT,CASRDTGELFF
once,-,TRBJ1-5,TRBV2,TGTGCCAGCAAAGGGTCCTTCAATCAGCCCCAGCATTTT,CASKGSFNQPQHF
-,-,TRBJ2-2,TRBV4-2,TGTGCCAGCAGCAAGGGGCAGGACACGAACACCGGGGAGCTGTTTTTT,CASSKGQDTNTGELFF
-,-,TRBJ2-3,TRBV12-5,TGTGCTAGTGGTTCTGACAGTTTTAGTACAGATACGCAGTATTTT,CASGSDSFSTDTQYF
-,TRBD2,TRBJ2-1,TRBV10-3,TGTGCCATCAGTCCGGGACTAGCTAGGGATGAGCAGTTCTTC,CAISPGLARDEQFF
-,-,TRBJ1-2,TRBV19,TGTGCCAGTAGAAGGGGGTATGGCTACACCTTC,CASRRGYGYTF
few,-,TRBJ1-1,TRBV6-4,TGTGCCAGCAGTGAACGGGCAGAGAACACTGAAGCTTTCTTT,CASSERAENTEAFF
-,-,TRBJ1-2,TRBV5-1,TGCGCCAGCAGCTTAACAGGATACGGCTACACCTTC,CASSLTGYGYTF
once,-,TRBJ1-2,TRBV30,TGTGCCTGGGCCTACGGGGGGGCGCGCGGCTATGGCTACACCTTC,CAWAYGGARGYGYTF
-,TRBD1,TRBJ2-7,TRBV7-6,TGTGCCAGCACCATAGGGACAGGTACCTACGAGCAGTACTTC,CASTIGTGTYEQYF
-,-,TRBJ2-2,TRBV2,TGTGCCACCCCTCGGAGGGGTGGAGAAACCGGGGAGCTGTTTTTT,CATPRRGGETGELFF
once,-,TRBJ2-7,TRBV29-1,TGCAGCGTTGAATATAGACAGGGGAGGGACGAGCAGTACTTC,CSVEYRQGRDEQYF
-,TRBD2,TRBJ2-7,TRBV27,TGTGCCAGCAGTTTAGGACTAGCGGACTACTACGAGCAGTACTTC,CASSLGLADYYEQYF
once,-,TRBJ1-2,TRBV3-1/TRBV3-2,TGTGCCAGCAGCCAAGAAGGTCGGTTCTATGGCTACACCTTC,CASSQEGRFYGYTF
-,TRBD1,TRBJ2-7,TRBV27,TGTGCCAGCAGTCGGTCGGACAGGGGAGTGAACGAGCAGTACTTC,CASSRSDRGVNEQYF
-,-,TRBJ2-5,TRBV7-7,TGTGCCAGCAGCTCGGACAGAGGGGAGACCCAGTACTTC,CASSSDRGETQYF
-,TRBD1,TRBJ1-1,TRBV6-1,TGTGCCAGCAGTGAAGGTCGGGGGGCCGGGACAGGGAAGTCGGCTTTCTTT,CASSEGRGAGTGKSAFF
-,-,TRBJ2-7,TRBV30,TGTGCCTGGAGTCTGGGGGCGCAAAGTGGCGAGCAGTACTTC,CAWSLGAQSGEQYF
-,-,TRBJ1-6,TRBV5-1,TGCGCCAGCCGGAAGCGGGGCAGCGATGGGGGTTCACCCCTCCACTTT,CASRKRGSDGGSPLHF
-,TRBD1,TRBJ2-2,TRBV5-1,TGCGCCAGCAGCGGACGGACAGGGGTGCGGACCGGGGAGCTGTTTTTT,CASSGRTGVRTGELFF
-,TRBD1,TRBJ1-4,TRBV5-1,TGCGCCAGCTACGGACAGGGGGCTGAAAAACTGTTTTTT,CASYGQGAEKLFF
-,-,TRBJ2-2,TRBV28,TGTGCCAGCACCCCACGTTTAGGGTTCGGGAACACCGGGGAGCTGTTTTTT,CASTPRLGFGNTGELFF
few,TRBD1,TRBJ2-7,TRBV29-1,TGCAGCGTAATGACAGGGGTAGACGAGCAGTACTTC,CSVMTGVDEQYF
-,-,TRBJ1-6,TRBV30,TGTGCCTGGAGTGTACAGCAGGGTTCGAAGTCACCCCTCCACTTT,CAWSVQQGSKSPLHF
-,-,TRBJ2-1,TRBV5-1,TGCGCCAGCAGCTTAGCAGGGAGAAATGAGCAGTTCTTC,CASSLAGRNEQFF
-,-,TRBJ1-1,TRBV27,TGTGCCAGCAGAAATCTCTTGAACACTGAAGCTTTCTTT,CASRNLLNTEAFF
-,-,TRBJ2-5,TRBV21-1,TGTGCCAGCAGCAAAAGGACCCGGGAGAGAGAGACCCAGTACTTC,CASSKRTRERETQYF
-,-,TRBJ1-1,TRBV18,TGTGCCAGCTCACCGTCAGCTTTGAACACTGAAGCTTTCTTT,CASSPSALNTEAFF